This TCR beta chain was identified in a study of spatial heterogeneity in lung cancer. Findings of the study overall: Resection saw ubiquitous expanded tumor TCRs appear in blood more than follow-up did.

Time point indicated: sample taken at primary tumor resection. Unsorted tumor, nontumor lung tissue or cryopreserved PBMC supplied the whole RNA. Between the trimmed V and J ends, which lost 3 bases and 7 bases, there was a span of 15 bases. CDR3 length equals 15 residues. CDR1 and CDR2 (germline): SGHTA, FQGNSA. TCRdb reprocessed the 5' RACE reads via MiXCR and lists one record per CDR3 protein. Of more than 85,000 distinct CDR3 sequences in the sample, 7.5% to 10% were seen once. About this clonotype itself: Its specificity is not known.

The sequence was obtained from a male donor with early-stage non-small cell lung cancer. This sample comprised PBMCs, obtained at surgery. V usage is TRBV7-2 and J usage is TRBJ1-4; TRBD1 might be the D (6 bases). This chain's CDR3 is CASSFDPDSREKLFF. CDR3 nucleotide sequence: TGTGCCAGCAGCTTTGACCCGGACAGCCGTGAAAAACTGTTTTTT.